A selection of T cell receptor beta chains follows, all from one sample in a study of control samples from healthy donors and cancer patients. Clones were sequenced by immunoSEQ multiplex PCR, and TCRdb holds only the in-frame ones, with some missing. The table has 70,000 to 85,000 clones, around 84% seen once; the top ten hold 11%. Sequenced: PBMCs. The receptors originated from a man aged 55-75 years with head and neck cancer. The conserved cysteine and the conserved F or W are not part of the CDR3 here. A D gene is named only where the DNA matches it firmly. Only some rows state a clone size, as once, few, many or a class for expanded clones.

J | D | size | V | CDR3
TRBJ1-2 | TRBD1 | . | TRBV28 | ASTQGAYGYT
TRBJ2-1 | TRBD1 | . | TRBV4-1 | ASSQVDRDNEQF
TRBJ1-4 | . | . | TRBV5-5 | ASSPPRATNEKLF
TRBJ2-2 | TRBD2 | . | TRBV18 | ASSPGTIQDTGELF
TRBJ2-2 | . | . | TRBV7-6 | ASSLVLGAAGELF
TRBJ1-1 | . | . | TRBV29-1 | SDSPGRNTEAF
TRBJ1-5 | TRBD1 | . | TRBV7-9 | ASSLGQGGQPQH
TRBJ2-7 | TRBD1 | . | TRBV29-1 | SVETGGSSYEQY
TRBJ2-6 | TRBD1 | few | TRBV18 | ASSLRDRGPGANVLT
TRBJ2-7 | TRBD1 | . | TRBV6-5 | ASSFRDRGHYEQY
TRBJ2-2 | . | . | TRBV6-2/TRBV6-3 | ASSYRDNTGELF
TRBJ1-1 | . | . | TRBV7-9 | ASSPGLTEAF
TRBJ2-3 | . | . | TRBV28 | ASSTYRKIRTDTQY
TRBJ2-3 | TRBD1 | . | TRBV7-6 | ASSTPTGAITDTQY
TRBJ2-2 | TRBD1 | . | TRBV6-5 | ASSSPGQGRTGELF
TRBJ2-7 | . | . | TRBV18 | ASSPAQGYEQY
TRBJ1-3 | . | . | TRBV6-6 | ASSTSGGNTIY
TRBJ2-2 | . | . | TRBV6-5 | ASSYGTGELF
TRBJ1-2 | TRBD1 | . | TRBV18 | ASSRGQPSDGYT
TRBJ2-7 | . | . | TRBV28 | ASSLLAGPTYEQY
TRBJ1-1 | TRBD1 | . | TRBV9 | ASSALGGSYRFDTEAF
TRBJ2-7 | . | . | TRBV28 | ASSSGTFNAD
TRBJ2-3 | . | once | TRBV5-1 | ASSRFGTYGDTQY
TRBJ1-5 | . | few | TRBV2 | ASSLDTRAQPQH
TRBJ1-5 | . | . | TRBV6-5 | ASCLSGGPNQPQH